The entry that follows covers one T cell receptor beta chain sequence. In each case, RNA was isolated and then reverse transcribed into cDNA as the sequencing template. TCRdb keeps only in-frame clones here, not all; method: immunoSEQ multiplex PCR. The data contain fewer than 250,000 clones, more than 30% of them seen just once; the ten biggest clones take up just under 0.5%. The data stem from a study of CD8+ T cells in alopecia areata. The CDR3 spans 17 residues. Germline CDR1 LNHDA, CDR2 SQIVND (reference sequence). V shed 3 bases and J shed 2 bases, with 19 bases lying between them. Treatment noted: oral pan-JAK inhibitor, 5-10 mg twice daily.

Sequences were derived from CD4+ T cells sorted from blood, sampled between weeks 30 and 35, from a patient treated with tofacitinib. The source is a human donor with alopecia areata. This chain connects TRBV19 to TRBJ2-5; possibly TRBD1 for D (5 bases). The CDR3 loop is CASSMAHGAVPQETQYF. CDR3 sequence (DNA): TGTGCCAGTAGTATGGCGCATGGGGCGGTGCCACAAGAGACCCAGTACTTC.